Detailed here is one T cell receptor beta chain. Germline V CDR1 and CDR2: LNHDA, SQIVND (reference sequence). The CDR3 totals 12 residues. Trimming removed 6 bases at V and 8 bases at J, with 11 bases between. Amplified TCR beta CDR3 regions derived from RNA transcripts. The HTBI primer set served for first-round RT-PCR of the TCR CDR3. TCRdb re-analysed the multiplex PCR reads in MiXCR, keeping a single row per CDR3 protein. Among about 360,000 distinct CDR3 sequences, approximately 25% were seen once, and the ten largest hold around four fifths. The data originate from a study of T cells in Graves' hyperthyroidism and ophthalmopathy.

Sequences were obtained from blood. The gene calls are TRBV19 and TRBJ2-1; D perhaps matches TRBD1 (6 bases). This TCR derives from a man aged 45 to 65 with Graves' hyperthyroidism. DNA of the CDR3: TGTGCCAGTAGAATACAGGGATATGAGCAGTTCTTC. Translation: CASRIQGYEQFF.